The sequence of this TCR beta chain was determined in a study of Ad26.COV2.S vaccination and SARS-CoV-2 variants. Study in general: In the COV1001 trial, the donor was in the Ad26.COV2.S arm. Into the muscle, Ad26.COV2.S was dosed once or twice, 56 days apart.

Noted treatment: some 19 received Ad26.COV2.S at low or high dose, single or two shots; about 5 received placebo; per-sample allocation not given. Collection of the samples took place on day 63 after the first injection of vaccine or placebo. Wuhan-strain spike was delivered by a replication-incompetent Ad26 vector. Assay used: immunoSEQ multiplex PCR; TCRdb lists only in-frame clones, some missing. The sample yields a few hundred thousand clones, approximately 90% seen once. V trimming: 0 bases; J trimming: 4 bases; junction bases outside the gene matches: 3. Looked up from germline, CDR1 is SGHRS and CDR2 is YFSETQ. The CDR3 consists of 14 residues.

The TCR comes from a person aged 18-65 years who received the Ad26.COV2.S COVID-19 vaccine or a placebo. The source was peripheral blood, collected in a trial of Ad26.COV2.S vaccine versus placebo. This chain uses TRBV5-1 with TRBJ1-2; 7 bases line up with TRBD1. CDR3 sequence: CASSLGQGTYGYTF. The CDR3 region has the DNA TGCGCCAGCAGCTTGGGACAGGGTACCTATGGCTACACCTTC.